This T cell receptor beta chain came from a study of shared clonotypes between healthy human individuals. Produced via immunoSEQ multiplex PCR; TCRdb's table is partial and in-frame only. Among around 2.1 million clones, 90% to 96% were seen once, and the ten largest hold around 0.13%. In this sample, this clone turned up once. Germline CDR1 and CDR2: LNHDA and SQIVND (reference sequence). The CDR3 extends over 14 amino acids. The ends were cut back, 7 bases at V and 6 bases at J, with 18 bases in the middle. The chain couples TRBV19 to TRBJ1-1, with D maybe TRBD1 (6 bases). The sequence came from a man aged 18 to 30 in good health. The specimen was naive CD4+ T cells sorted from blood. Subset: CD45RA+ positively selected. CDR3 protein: CASTLDRHSPEAFF. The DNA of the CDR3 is TGTGCCAGTACCCTAGACAGGCACTCTCCTGAAGCTTTCTTT.